The subject of this entry is one T cell receptor beta chain. The antigen it recognizes is unknown. Base qualities are missing; no much larger clone stands one base away. TCRbeta CDR3 regions were amplified from genomic DNA using the immunoSEQ Assay, a bias-controlled multiplex PCR. Per the authors' processing: Within the assay, amplification of reference gene primers was used to estimate how many nucleated cells each sample contained. Sequence reads were collapsed and filtered to measure the absolute abundance of every unique TCRbeta CDR3 rearrangement. For each sample, productive Simpson clonality was calculated as the square root of Simpson's diversity index across productive rearrangements. This is the immuneACCESS table as TCRdb keeps it, with only in-frame sequences that have V and J called. A part of the clones is gone; compared with another copy, unresolved V genes explain less than half, and the rest is unexplained. V, J and clone size are those of that table, while D and trimming were read from the DNA. The sample data list about 71,000 clones, and roughly 90% of these were observed just once. The top ten clonotypes cover 0.65% to 0.9% of the sample.

The entry originates in a study of blood T cell repertoires in COVID-19 (TCRdb year 2020). Notes on the research overall: Samples covering the acute and convalescent phases of COVID-19 were provided by collaborators in the United States, Italy and Spain. The repertoires were released in a freely available public database intended as a resource for research on the immune response to SARS-CoV-2. Where HLA class I and class II types were available, the types were taken from metadata supplied by the sample provider, not from assay-based typing. A de-identified subject ID, COVID-19 status, age in years and sex were almost always included in the sample metadata. The prospective study material was composed of cDNA or gDNA derived from T cells, B-cell-depleted T cells, or PBMCs. The dataset comprised deeply sampled blood TCRbeta repertoires from subjects exposed to, actively infected with, or recovered from COVID-19. The samples were drawn from two sources: the first 160 participants of the ongoing ImmuneRACE study, and fewer than 1,500 subjects contributed by 6 global collaborators. Beyond this particular receptor, the publication reports: The amount of clinical and demographic metadata varied by source and participant and was provided uncurated.

Whole blood was collected in K2EDTA tubes by collaborating institutions according to the institutions' own protocols. For TCRbeta analysis, collaborators shipped samples as frozen whole blood, isolated PBMCs, or DNA extracted from either of those sample types. There are 14 amino acids in the CDR3, from cysteine to phenylalanine inclusive. Left in the record is the CDR3 DNA by itself, 42 bases read in frame from the first base. The germline V gene specifies SNHLY as CDR1 and FYNNEI as CDR2. The V end loses 5 bases and the J end loses 2 bases, and a stretch of 11 bases separates them. The sequenced material came from peripheral blood. The V and J segments used are TRBV2 and TRBJ2-3; TRBD1 is a weak D gene call, 6 bases matching. The clonotype comes from an elderly woman with acute or convalescent COVID-19. The encoded CDR3 is CASSPRQVTDTQYF. The DNA sequence is as follows: TGTGCCAGCAGTCCTAGACAGGTCACAGATACGCAGTATTTT.